Below, one T cell receptor (beta chain) is given with its context. The data were obtained in a study of cytomegalovirus exposure and HLA in healthy donors. 13 Jbeta primers and 60 Vbeta primers were used for the PCR. The method was immunoSEQ multiplex PCR; TCRdb's version includes in-frame clones alone and lacks a portion of them. Of 200,000 or so clones listed, more than 70% are singletons. The J segment lost 2 bases and the V segment lost 2 bases, leaving 3 bases of the junction unmatched. CDR1 and CDR2 (germline): MDHEN, SYDVKM. There are 15 residues in the CDR3. The TCR comes from a human donor in good health. The chain combines TRBV28 with TRBJ2-1, with 7 bases lining up with TRBD1. The sequenced sample consisted of PBMCs. The CDR3 DNA reads TGTGCCAGCAGTTTACTGGGGACAGCCTACAATGAGCAGTTCTTC. It yields the protein CASSLLGTAYNEQFF.